The present entry profiles one T cell receptor (beta chain) with its context. No antigen is known for it. This sample stems from a study of T cell responses to AZD1222 COVID-19 vaccine. The germline V gene has CDR1 SGHDT and CDR2 YYEEEE. The CDR3 covers 17 residues. Losses at the gene ends were 2 bases for V and 4 bases for J; bases not matched to a gene: 11. Study-wide results and caveats: Every sample of the repertoires postdated the peak T cell response. There were mostly white British donors and more females than males, and clonal diversity was possibly underestimated. Baseline serology detected seropositivity in only a handful of AZD1222 recipients. The span of vaccine-associated CD4 TCRs extended across spike, with dominance at 160-218 and 743-854.

Data came from immunoSEQ multiplex PCR; TCRdb stores just in-frame clones and leaves some out. This sample's clone table lists more than 110,000 clones. The TCR was taken from an adult in good health. Sequenced input: peripheral blood. The V gene is TRBV5-6, the J gene TRBJ1-2; 10 bases fit TRBD1. CDR3 in amino acids: CASSFGSGWTGGYGYTF. CDR3 in DNA: TGTGCCAGCAGCTTTGGGAGCGGATGGACAGGGGGCTATGGCTACACCTTC.